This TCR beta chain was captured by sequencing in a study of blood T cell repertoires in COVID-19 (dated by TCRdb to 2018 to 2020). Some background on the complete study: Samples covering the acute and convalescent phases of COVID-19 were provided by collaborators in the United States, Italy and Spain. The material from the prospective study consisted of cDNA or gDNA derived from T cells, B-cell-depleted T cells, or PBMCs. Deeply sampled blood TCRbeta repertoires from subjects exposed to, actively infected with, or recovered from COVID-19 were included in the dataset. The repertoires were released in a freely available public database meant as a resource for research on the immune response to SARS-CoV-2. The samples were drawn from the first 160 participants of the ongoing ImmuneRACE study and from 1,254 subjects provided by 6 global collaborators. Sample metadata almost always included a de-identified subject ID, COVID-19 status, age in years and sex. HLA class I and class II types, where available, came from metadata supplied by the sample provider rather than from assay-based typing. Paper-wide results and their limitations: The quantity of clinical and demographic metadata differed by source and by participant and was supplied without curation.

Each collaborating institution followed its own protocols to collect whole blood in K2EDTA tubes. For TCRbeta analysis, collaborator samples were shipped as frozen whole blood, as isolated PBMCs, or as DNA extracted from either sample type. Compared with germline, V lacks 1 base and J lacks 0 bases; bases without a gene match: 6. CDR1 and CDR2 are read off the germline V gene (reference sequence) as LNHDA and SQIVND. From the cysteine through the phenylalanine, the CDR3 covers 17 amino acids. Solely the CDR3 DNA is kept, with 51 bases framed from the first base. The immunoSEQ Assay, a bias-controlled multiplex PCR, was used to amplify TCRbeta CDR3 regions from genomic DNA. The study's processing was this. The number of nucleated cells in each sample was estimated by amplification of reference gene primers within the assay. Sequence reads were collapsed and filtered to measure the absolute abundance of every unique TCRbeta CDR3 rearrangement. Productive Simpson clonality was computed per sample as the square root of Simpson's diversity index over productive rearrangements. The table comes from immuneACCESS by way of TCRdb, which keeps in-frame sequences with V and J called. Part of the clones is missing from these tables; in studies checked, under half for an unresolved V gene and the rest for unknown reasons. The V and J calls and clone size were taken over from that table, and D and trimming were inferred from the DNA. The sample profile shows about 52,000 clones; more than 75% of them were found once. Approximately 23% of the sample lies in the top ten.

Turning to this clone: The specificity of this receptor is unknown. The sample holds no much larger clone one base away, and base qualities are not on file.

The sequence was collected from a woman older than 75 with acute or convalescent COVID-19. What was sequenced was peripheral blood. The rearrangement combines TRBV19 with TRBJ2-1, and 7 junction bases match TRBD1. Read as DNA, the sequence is TGTGCCAGTAGTATAGCGAGGGGGACAGTCTCCTACAATGAGCAGTTCTTC. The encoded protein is CASSIARGTVSYNEQFF.